This paragraph reports one T cell receptor beta chain. This specimen belongs to a study of blood T cell repertoires in COVID-19. Study summary: The United States, Italy and Spain supplied acute and convalescent COVID-19 samples. In each case, the material was cDNA or gDNA derived from T cells, B-cell-depleted T cells, or PBMCs.

Everyone who took part was roughly 18 to 89 years old, and they came from over 20 US areas. Sequencing was performed with immunoSEQ multiplex PCR; in TCRdb, only in-frame clones are kept and a portion is missing. The sample carries fewer than 300,000 clones, 90% recorded once. The CDR3 extends over 16 amino acids. The germline V gene has CDR1 SGHTA and CDR2 FQGNSA. V dropped 2 bases and J dropped 1 base, with 12 bases sitting between them. This receptor was obtained from a young woman who had recovered from COVID-19. The sequenced sample consisted of PBMCs or T cells enriched from blood (not recorded which). This chain connects TRBV7-2 to TRBJ2-4, with D perhaps matching TRBD1 (6 bases). The CDR3 DNA reads as TGTGCCAGCAGCTTAATGCCCCAGGGGGCCAAAAACATTCAGTACTTC. This translates into CASSLMPQGAKNIQYF.